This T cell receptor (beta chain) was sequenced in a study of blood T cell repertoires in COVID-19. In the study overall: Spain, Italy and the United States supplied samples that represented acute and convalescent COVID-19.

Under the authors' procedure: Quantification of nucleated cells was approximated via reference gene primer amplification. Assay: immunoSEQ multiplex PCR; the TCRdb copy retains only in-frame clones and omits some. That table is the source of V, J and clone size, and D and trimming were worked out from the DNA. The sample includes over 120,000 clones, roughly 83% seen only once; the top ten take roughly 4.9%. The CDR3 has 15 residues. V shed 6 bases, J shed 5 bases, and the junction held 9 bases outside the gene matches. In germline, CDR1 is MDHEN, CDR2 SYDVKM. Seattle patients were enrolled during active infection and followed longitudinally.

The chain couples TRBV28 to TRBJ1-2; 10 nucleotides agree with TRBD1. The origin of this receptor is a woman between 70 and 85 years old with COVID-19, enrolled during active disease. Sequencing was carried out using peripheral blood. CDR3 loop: CASRSGTGAIYGYTF. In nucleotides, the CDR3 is TGTGCCAGCAGATCCGGGACAGGGGCAATTTATGGCTACACCTTC.